A few counts support the clone carrying this T cell receptor (beta chain). TCRdb used MiXCR to reprocess the 5' RACE reads, holding one entry per CDR3 protein. The table records about 42,000 distinct CDR3 sequences, 7.1% of them present only once. This entry comes from a study of early T cells in non-severe SARS-CoV-2 infection. Trimming removed 6 bases from V and 3 bases from J, with 17 bases in between. The CDR3 is made up of 14 amino acids. Germline assignment: CDR1 DFQATT and CDR2 SNEGSKA (reference sequence). This TCR came from an adult who was a healthcare worker with PCR-confirmed SARS-CoV-2 infection or an uninfected control (not recorded which). The gene calls are TRBV20-1 and TRBJ1-1, with no clear D. The sequenced sample was whole blood. CDR3 in amino acids: CSALLAGRDTEAFF. As DNA, the CDR3 is TGCAGTGCCCTCTTGGCGGGCCGGGACACTGAAGCTTTCTTT.